This T cell receptor beta chain was identified during a study of blood T cell repertoires in COVID-19. For the study at large: COVID-19 samples collected from the United States, Italy and Spain covered acute and convalescent phases. Sample material is recorded as cDNA or gDNA derived from T cells, B-cell-depleted T cells, or PBMCs.

V was pared by 5 bases and J by 1 base, with 5 bases of the junction left unmatched. CDR1 MNHEY and CDR2 SVGAGI come from the germline V gene. The CDR3 is made up of 15 amino acids. While infection was still active, Seattle patients were enrolled and then followed longitudinally. Authors' analysis steps: Estimates of nucleated cell counts were drawn from the amplification of reference gene primers. The protocol was immunoSEQ multiplex PCR, while the TCRdb copy is restricted to in-frame clones and leaves out a portion. V and J calls and clone size are those listed in that table; D and trimming were worked out from the DNA. Of approximately 530,000 clones in the sample, 85% to 90% were seen once.

The J gene is TRBJ2-3, the V gene TRBV6-5; TRBD1 matches 8 bases. This receptor was identified in a woman aged 45-65 years with COVID-19, enrolled during active disease. Sample: peripheral blood. This CDR3 is CASSPGTGGTDTQYF. In DNA, the CDR3 is TGTGCCAGCAGTCCGGGGACAGGTGGCACAGATACGCAGTATTTT.